The T cell receptor beta chain under discussion was sequenced for a study of CD8 T cells in Susac syndrome. CD8+ and CD4+ T cells circulating in blood were sequenced for TCR beta. The CDR3 totals 12 residues. V lost 3 bases to trimming and J lost 6 bases; unmatched junction nucleotides: 3. Germline V gene sequence: CDR1 GTSNPN, CDR2 SVGIG (reference sequence). The RNA, about 0.5 to 1 ug, was put through reverse transcription using random hexamers. TCRdb redid the calling of the immunoSEQ multiplex PCR reads with MiXCR, one entry per CDR3 protein. The sample lists about 210,000 distinct CDR3 sequences; roughly 96% were seen once.

The rearrangement uses TRBV30 and TRBJ1-2; the match to TRBD1 covers 8 bases. This clonotype originated in a human donor in good health. The sequenced material came from CD4+ T cells from PBMCs. The CDR3 sequence: CAWSAGGNGYTF. CDR3 DNA: TGTGCCTGGAGCGCAGGGGGCAATGGCTACACCTTC.